This T cell receptor beta chain stems from a study of T cell responses to AZD1222 COVID-19 vaccine. TCRdb keeps only in-frame clones here, not all; method: immunoSEQ multiplex PCR. The sample has around 110,000 clones, roughly 90% seen once; the top ten hold roughly 9%. The study, taken as a whole, reports: CD4 TCRs associated with vaccination spanned spike, dominating at 160-218 and 743-854. Nearly half of unique spike-specific TCRs reportedly avoided B.1.351 and B.1.1.7 mutated regions.

CDR3 length: 13 residues. Germline assignment: CDR1 SQVTM and CDR2 ANQGSEA. Trimming removed 5 bases at V and 6 bases at J, with 16 bases between. To note about this clone: Its antigen is unknown.

Sequenced here: peripheral blood, sampled 28 days after the second AZD1222 dose. The J gene is TRBJ1-2, the V gene TRBV29-1; D perhaps matches TRBD1 (5 bases). The sequence derives from an adult who received the AZD1222 COVID-19 vaccine. The DNA of the CDR3 is TGCAGCGTTTTCGCGGGGGGGATGAATGGCTACACCTTC. Its translation is CSVFAGGMNGYTF.